This TCR beta chain was obtained from a study of T-cell reconstitution after alpha-beta-depleted transplantation in children. Unique molecular identifiers were used in preparing the TCRbeta library. TCRdb reprocessed the PCR reads via MiXCR and lists one record per CDR3 protein. The table shows about 400,000 distinct CDR3 sequences, with roughly 15% occurring only once. Ten or more counts support this clonotype. The CDR3 contains 15 residues. Germline CDR1 SGHRS, CDR2 YFSETQ. Trimming took 0 bases from V and 7 from J; bases not matched to a gene: 3. The sequenced sample was PBMCs, obtained from the stem cell graft. The chain has TRBV5-1 and TRBJ2-1, with TRBD1 matching 11 bases. The source is a human donor who donated a stem cell graft to a child with Fanconi anemia. CDR3 sequence reads: CASSLAGQGANEQFF. CDR3 DNA: TGCGCCAGCAGCTTGGCAGGACAGGGGGCGAATGAGCAGTTCTTC. Complete variable domain (other parts from reference TRBV5-1 and TRBJ2-1): KAGVTQTPRYLIKTRGQQVTLSCSPISGHRSVSWYQQTPGQGLQFLFEYFSETQRNKGNFPGRFSGRQFSNSRSEMNVSTLELGDSALYLCASSLAGQGANEQFFGPGTRLTVL.